Presented here are 14 T cell receptor beta chains from one specimen sequenced in a study of blood T cell repertoires in COVID-19. Profiled with immunoSEQ multiplex PCR; TCRdb holds only in-frame clones, not every one. The sample carries some 170,000 clones, about 90% recorded once. Material for sequencing was PBMCs or T cells enriched from blood (not recorded which). These receptors all stem from a human donor with acute COVID-19. The donor label of this sample is uncertain.

This chain uses TRBV7-6 with TRBJ2-7, with D hard to call. The germline V and J ends were trimmed by 0 bases and 3 bases, with 12 bases remaining between them. The CDR3 spans 15 residues. Germline V gene lookup returns CDR1 SGHVS and CDR2 FNYEAQ. The CDR3 sequence: CASSLAASPIYEQYF. The CDR3 nucleotides read TGTGCCAGCAGCTTAGCGGCCAGTCCCATCTACGAGCAGTACTTC.

V is TRBV19 and J is TRBJ2-7; no definite D call. V lost 5 bases to trimming and J lost 4 bases, with 12 bases between them. The CDR3 consists of 13 residues. The germline V gene encodes CDR1 LNHDA and CDR2 SQIVND (reference sequence). CDR3 bases: TGTGCCAGTAGTGCCGGGTTAAAATACGAGCAGTACTTC. Protein product: CASSAGLKYEQYF. The full variable domain, its missing parts supplied by reference TRBV19 and TRBJ2-7, is DGGITQSPKYLFRKEGQNVTLSCEQNLNHDAMYWYRQDPGQGLRLIYYSQIVNDFQKGDIAEGYSVSREKKESFPLTVTSAQKNPTAFYLCASSAGLKYEQYFGPGTRLTVT.

The V call is TRBV5-1, the J call TRBJ2-3; no definite D call. In germline, CDR1 is SGHRS, CDR2 YFSETQ. The CDR3 has 15 residues. V was clipped by 0 bases and J by 5 bases, with 13 bases between them. DNA of the CDR3: TGCGCCAGCAGCTTGGCTGGTAGTGATCGAGATACGCAGTATTTT. Translated: CASSLAGSDRDTQYF.

The rearrangement uses TRBV4-2 and TRBJ2-1, with 8 bases aligning to TRBD1. The CDR3 has 17 amino acids. The germline V gene has CDR1 LGHNA and CDR2 YNFKEQ. V was clipped by 1 base and J by 1 base; unmatched bases: 6. The CDR3 bases are TGTGCCAGCAGCCAAGGGACAGGGCTATTATCCTACAATGAGCAGTTCTTC. Its translation: CASSQGTGLLSYNEQFF.

This chain uses TRBV7-2 with TRBJ1-2; D remains ambiguous. CDR1 and CDR2 from the germline V gene are SGHTA and FQGNSA. The V end was cut by 6 bases, the J end by 7 bases, with 12 bases between. The CDR3 sequence is 12 residues long. Here the CDR3 DNA reads TGTGCCAGCAGTTCACGTGAGGGTGGCTACACCTTC. This sequence encodes CASSSREGGYTF.

The J gene is TRBJ2-4, the V gene TRBV6-5; weak D call: TRBD1 (6 bases). V was cut by 0 bases and J by 6 bases, with 12 bases left in between. The CDR3 is 15 residues long. Germline V gene lookup returns CDR1 MNHEY and CDR2 SVGAGI. CDR3: CASSYSQGAVNIQYF. DNA for the CDR3: TGTGCCAGCAGTTACTCACAGGGAGCGGTAAACATTCAGTACTTC.

The chain employs TRBV15 and TRBJ1-6; D gene ambiguous. Germline V CDR1 and CDR2: LNHNV, YYDKDF (reference sequence). The CDR3 runs 16 residues. The ends were cut back, 1 base at V and 6 bases at J, with 13 bases in the middle. The CDR3 loop is CATSRGDGVTNSPLHF. CDR3 nucleotide sequence: TGTGCCACCAGCAGAGGAGACGGAGTGACTAATTCACCCCTCCACTTT.

The rearrangement uses TRBV6-2 or TRBV6-3 and TRBJ2-3, with 7 positions matching TRBD1. Germline-derived CDR1 and CDR2 are MNHEY and SVGEGT. J gave up 1 base and V 2 bases, and 6 bases lay outside the gene matches. The CDR3 totals 16 residues. The DNA for the CDR3 is TGTGCCAGCAGTTACAACAGGGGAGCAGGCACAGATACGCAGTATTTT. It is translated as CASSYNRGAGTDTQYF.

The rearrangement uses TRBV6-5 and TRBJ1-1; possibly TRBD1 for D (6 bases). Trimming cost V 2 bases and J 1 base, with 11 bases left between them. Germline V CDR1 and CDR2: MNHEY, SVGAGI. The CDR3 runs to 15 residues. CDR3 protein: CASSYARTANTEAFF. CDR3 DNA: TGTGCCAGCAGTTACGCTCGGACAGCGAACACTGAAGCTTTCTTT.

As to this clone: Within the sample, other DNA sequences also encode this same CDR3. The chain employs TRBV27 and TRBJ1-2; D perhaps matches TRBD1 (5 bases). Trimming cost V 3 bases and J 6 bases, with 8 bases left between them. CDR1 and CDR2 (germline): MNHEY, SMNVEV (reference sequence). This CDR3 comprises 12 residues. The CDR3 nucleotides read TGTGCCAGCAGTTTGGCGGGGGATGGCTACACCTTC. Protein sequence: CASSLAGDGYTF.

The rearrangement joins TRBV19 to TRBJ2-7; D may be TRBD2 (7 bases). Germline-derived CDR1 and CDR2 are LNHDA and SQIVND (reference sequence). The CDR3 loop spans 14 amino acids. The V end was cut by 5 bases, the J end by 0 bases, with 11 bases between. The DNA of the CDR3 is TGTGCCAGTAGTCCCGCGGGGGCCTCCTACGAGCAGTACTTC. This translates into CASSPAGASYEQYF.

V and J are TRBV11-3 and TRBJ2-2, with TRBD2 as a possible D gene (5 bases). The CDR3 contains 14 residues. Germline CDR1 and CDR2: SGHNT and YENEEA. V lost 5 bases and J 4 bases, leaving 11 bases between the germline ends. CDR3 protein: CASSRMGSTGELFF. DNA of the CDR3: TGTGCCAGCAGCCGAATGGGGAGCACCGGGGAGCTGTTTTTT.

This chain uses TRBV24-1 with TRBJ2-1, with 12 bases matching TRBD2. Germline V gene sequence: CDR1 KGHDR, CDR2 SFDVKD. J was trimmed by 4 bases and V by 2 bases; bases with no gene match: 2. The CDR3 is made up of 16 amino acids. As DNA, the CDR3 is TGTGCCACCAGTGATTCACTAGCGGGGGGATACAATGAGCAGTTCTTC. It translates to CATSDSLAGGYNEQFF.

The chain uses TRBV21-1 and TRBJ1-2. TRBV21-1 is designated a pseudogene. The CDR3 is 14 residues long. CDR3 in amino acids: CASSNLVPQGGATF. The CDR3 DNA follows: TGTGCCAGCAGCAACTTGGTCCCACAGGGAGGGGCCACCTTC.